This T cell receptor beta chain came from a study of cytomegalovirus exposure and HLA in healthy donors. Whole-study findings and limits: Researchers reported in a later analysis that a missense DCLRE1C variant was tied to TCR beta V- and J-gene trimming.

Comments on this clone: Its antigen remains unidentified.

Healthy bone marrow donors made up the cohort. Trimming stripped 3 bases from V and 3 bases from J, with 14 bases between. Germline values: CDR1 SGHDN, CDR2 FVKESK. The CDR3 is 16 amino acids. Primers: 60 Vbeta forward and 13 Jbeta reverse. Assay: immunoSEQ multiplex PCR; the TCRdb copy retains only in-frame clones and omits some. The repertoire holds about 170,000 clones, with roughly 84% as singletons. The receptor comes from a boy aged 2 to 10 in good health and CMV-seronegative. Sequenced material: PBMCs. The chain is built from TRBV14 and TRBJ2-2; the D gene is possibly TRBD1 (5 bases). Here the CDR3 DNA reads TGTGCCAGCAGCCAGCTCCCGGGCAGGGACACCGGGGAGCTGTTTTTT. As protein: CASSQLPGRDTGELFF.